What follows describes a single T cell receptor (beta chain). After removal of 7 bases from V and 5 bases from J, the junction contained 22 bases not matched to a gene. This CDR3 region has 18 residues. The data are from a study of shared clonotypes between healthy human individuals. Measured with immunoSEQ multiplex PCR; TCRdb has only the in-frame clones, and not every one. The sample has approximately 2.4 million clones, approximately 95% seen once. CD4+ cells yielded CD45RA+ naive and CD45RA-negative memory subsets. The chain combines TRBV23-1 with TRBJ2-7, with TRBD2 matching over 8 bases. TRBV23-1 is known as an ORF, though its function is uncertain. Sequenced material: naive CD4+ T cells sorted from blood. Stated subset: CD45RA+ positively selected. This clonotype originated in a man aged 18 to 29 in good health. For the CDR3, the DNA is TGCGCCAGCATCCTTCCGACGGGACTCGGGAGGGCGCAGGACGAGCAGTACTTC. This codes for CASILPTGLGRAQDEQYF.